The next 26 T cell receptor beta chains were all read from a single sample in a study of blood T cell repertoires in COVID-19. The repertoire was sequenced with immunoSEQ multiplex PCR; TCRdb's copy has only in-frame clones and lacks some. The sample shows approximately 250,000 clones, roughly 88% of them seen only once. The specimen sequenced was PBMCs or T cells enriched from blood (not recorded which). The origin of the receptors is a woman aged 25 to 45 who had recovered from COVID-19.

The rearrangement uses TRBV6-5 and TRBJ1-6, with a weak D call TRBD1 (6 bases). V was clipped by 7 bases and J by 7 bases, with 17 bases between them. Germline CDR1 is MNHEY and CDR2 is SVGAGI. This CDR3 is 15 amino acids long. CDR3 region: CASTLRWGLNSPLHF. For the CDR3, the DNA is TGTGCCAGCACCCTAAGGTGGGGGCTCAATTCACCCCTCCACTTT.

The J gene is TRBJ2-1, the V gene TRBV11-3; 12 positions match TRBD2. This CDR3 has 15 amino acids. Germline assignment: CDR1 SGHNT and CDR2 YENEEA. V dropped 1 base and J dropped 9; count of bases not matched to a gene: 4. For the CDR3, the DNA is TGTGCCAGCAGCTTAGGTGTACTAGCGGGGGGTGAGCAGTTCTTC. The encoded protein is CASSLGVLAGGEQFF.

This clone was observed a handful of times. The chain uses TRBV27 and TRBJ1-6; the match to TRBD1 covers 10 bases. Per germline, CDR1 MNHEY and CDR2 SMNVEV (reference sequence). This CDR3 has 18 amino acids. The ends lost 3 bases at V and 9 bases at J; junction bases unmatched: 14. The CDR3 spells CASSFLPQTGGGGSPLHF. DNA for the CDR3: TGTGCCAGCAGTTTCCTCCCCCAGACAGGGGGCGGGGGTTCACCCCTCCACTTT.

The rearrangement links TRBV5-1 to TRBJ1-2, with a weak D call TRBD1 (6 bases). V was clipped by 0 bases and J by 4 bases, with 16 bases between them. Looked up from germline, CDR1 is SGHRS and CDR2 is YFSETQ. The CDR3 has 16 residues. The DNA of the CDR3 is TGCGCCAGCAGCTTGGACTCCGGGACACTTTCCTATGGCTACACCTTC. Its translation is CASSLDSGTLSYGYTF.

This clone has a handful of counts. The chain combines TRBV28 with TRBJ1-2; 8 bases align to TRBD1. Per the germline V gene, CDR1 is MDHEN and CDR2 is SYDVKM. There are 21 residues in the CDR3. V lost 1 base and J lost 2; bases outside the gene matches: 21. CDR3 DNA: TGTGCCAGCAGTTTATTTCCTTCGGGGGACCGGGACAGGAAGGGGAACTATGGCTACACCTTC. Protein sequence: CASSLFPSGDRDRKGNYGYTF.

CDR3 loop: CASSPPTGVASGYTF. CDR3 nucleotide sequence: TGTGCCAGTAGTCCCCCGACAGGGGTGGCTTCTGGCTACACCTTC. The genes are TRBV19 and TRBJ1-2, with TRBD1 identical over 8 bases. Germline trimming cut 5 bases from V and 7 bases from J; bases unmatched to any gene: 12. CDR3 length: 15 residues. Germline assignment: CDR1 LNHDA and CDR2 SQIVND (reference sequence). Based on the CDR3 plus reference TRBV19 and TRBJ1-2, the full variable domain is DGGITQSPKYLFRKEGQNVTLSCEQNLNHDAMYWYRQDPGQGLRLIYYSQIVNDFQKGDIAEGYSVSREKKESFPLTVTSAQKNPTAFYLCASSPPTGVASGYTFGSGTRLTVV.

This sequence joins TRBV5-3 and TRBJ1-1, with D perhaps TRBD1 (6 bases). TRBV5-3 is classed as an ORF, of uncertain function. This CDR3 is 16 amino acids long. V was trimmed by 3 bases and J by 5 bases, leaving 20 bases between them. In DNA, the CDR3 is TGTGCCAGAAGCTGTGGACAGACCCCTTACGAGACTGAAGCTTTCTTT. Its protein product is CARSCGQTPYETEAFF.

The chain is built from TRBV2 and TRBJ1-1; the match to TRBD1 covers 8 bases. Trimming cost V 4 bases and J 0 bases; bases outside gene matches: 7. The germline gives CDR1 SNHLY, CDR2 FYNNEI. CDR3 size: 16 residues. This chain's CDR3 is CASSAPGQVMNTEAFF. The CDR3 region has the DNA TGTGCCAGCAGTGCACCGGGACAGGTCATGAACACTGAAGCTTTCTTT.

This CDR3 is CASGGADTQYF. The CDR3 DNA reads TGTGCCAGCGGTGGGGCTGATACGCAGTATTTT. The rearrangement links TRBV11-2 to TRBJ2-3, with D possibly TRBD1 on 5 matching bases. The CDR3 covers 11 residues. Trimming stripped 8 bases from V and 6 bases from J, with 9 bases between. From germline, CDR1 is SGHAT and CDR2 FQNNGV.

The chain has TRBV2 and TRBJ2-1, with D unresolved. Germline CDR1 reads SNHLY; CDR2 reads FYNNEI. V gave up 3 bases and J gave up 1 base, with 10 bases separating them. The CDR3 sequence is 15 residues long. This CDR3 reads CASSDAVISYNEQFF. CDR3 DNA: TGTGCCAGCAGTGATGCGGTAATATCCTACAATGAGCAGTTCTTC.

The rearrangement joins TRBV5-1 to TRBJ2-3; 13 positions agree with TRBD2. The CDR3 length is 17 residues. From germline, CDR1 is SGHRS and CDR2 YFSETQ. V was pared by 4 bases and J by 2 bases, with 7 bases of the junction left unmatched. The chain's CDR3 is CASSPRLAGGPTDTQYF. The DNA of the CDR3 is TGCGCCAGCAGCCCCAGACTAGCGGGAGGCCCCACAGATACGCAGTATTTT.

This clone has more than one count but fewer than ten. The V gene is TRBV10-3, the J gene TRBJ1-5; no definite D call. V was trimmed by 4 bases and J by 4 bases, leaving 14 bases between them. The CDR3 covers 15 residues. Per germline, CDR1 ENHRY and CDR2 SYGVKD. CDR3: CAISGDGGWNQPQHF. The CDR3, as DNA: TGTGCCATCAGTGGAGACGGAGGGTGGAATCAGCCCCAGCATTTT.

The V gene is TRBV10-3, the J gene TRBJ1-1, with TRBD1 matching over 7 bases. Per germline, CDR1 ENHRY and CDR2 SYGVKD. The CDR3 has 14 amino acids. Trimming removed 4 bases from V and 1 base from J; junction bases left unmatched: 3. The CDR3 spells CAISGGQRNTEAFF. DNA of the CDR3: TGTGCCATCAGTGGGGGACAGAGGAACACTGAAGCTTTCTTT.

The chain employs TRBV5-1 and TRBJ1-2; no firm D call. The CDR3 extends over 16 amino acids. Germline V gene data show CDR1 as SGHRS and CDR2 as YFSETQ. V was shortened by 1 base and J by 6 bases, with 19 bases between the two germline ends. The CDR3 DNA reads as TGCGCCAGCAGCTTGAATGGGCCAAACTTCGGTAATGGCTACACCTTC. It is translated as CASSLNGPNFGNGYTF.

This clone was seen a single time. The chain couples TRBV21-1 to TRBJ2-3; TRBD2 reflects the table's D call only, with no check against the DNA. TRBV21-1 is reported as a pseudogene. CDR3 length: 18 amino acids. The CDR3 DNA is TGTGCCAGCAGCAAACAGCGGCAAACGGGCCTCGGCACAGATACGCAGTATTTT. This gives the protein CASSKQRQTGLGTDTQYF.

This rearrangement joins TRBV7-2 to TRBJ1-2; D might be TRBD1 (6 bases). CDR1 is SGHTA, CDR2 FQGNSA, per germline. The CDR3 totals 15 residues. The V end was cut by 6 bases, the J end by 2 bases, with 16 bases between. CDR3 nucleotides: TGTGCCAGCAGTACTACGGGGGGCCGCAACTATGGCTACACCTTC. It yields the protein CASSTTGGRNYGYTF.

The chain uses TRBV5-1 and TRBJ2-2; D possibly corresponds to TRBD2 (6 bases). Looked up from germline, CDR1 is SGHRS and CDR2 is YFSETQ. The ends were cut back, 1 base at V and 4 bases at J, with 11 bases in the middle. This CDR3 has 15 residues. The CDR3 reads CASSLRMGGTGELFF. The CDR3 DNA reads as TGCGCCAGCAGCTTGAGAATGGGGGGCACCGGGGAGCTGTTTTTT.

The chain uses TRBV28 and TRBJ1-2; 7 positions agree with TRBD1. The CDR3 is 13 amino acids. V gave up 3 bases and J gave up 6 bases; unmatched junction bases: 4. Germline V gene lookup returns CDR1 MDHEN and CDR2 SYDVKM. The CDR3 sequence: CASSFYRGDGYTF. In DNA, the CDR3 is TGTGCCAGCAGTTTTTACAGGGGTGATGGCTACACCTTC.

The chain carries TRBV30 and TRBJ1-5; 9 positions agree with TRBD1. The CDR3 is 18 amino acids. Germline trimming cut 2 bases from V and 0 bases from J; bases unmatched to any gene: 11. CDR1 is GTSNPN and CDR2 is SVGIG in the germline V gene (reference sequence). The CDR3: CAWSRKTGGTLSNQPQHF. The CDR3 DNA follows: TGTGCCTGGAGTCGAAAGACAGGGGGGACCCTTAGCAATCAGCCCCAGCATTTT. The full variable domain, completed using reference TRBV30 and TRBJ1-5, is SQTIHQWPATLVQPVGSPLSLECTVEGTSNPNLYWYRQAAGRGLQLLFYSVGIGQISSEVPQNLSASRPQDRQFILSSKKLLLSDSGFYLCAWSRKTGGTLSNQPQHFGDGTRLSIL.

The chain joins TRBV6-2 or TRBV6-3 to TRBJ2-5; D may be TRBD2 (5 bases). Germline V CDR1 and CDR2: MNHEY, SVGEGT. There are 16 residues in the CDR3. V lost 4 bases and J 1 base, leaving 16 bases between the germline ends. CDR3 loop: CASSSPYSGIQETQYF. The CDR3 nucleotides are TGTGCCAGCAGTTCCCCATACTCGGGGATCCAAGAGACCCAGTACTTC.

This chain connects TRBV19 to TRBJ2-1; 8 bases map to TRBD2. V trimming: 4 bases; J trimming: 3 bases; junction bases outside the gene matches: 5. The germline gives CDR1 LNHDA, CDR2 SQIVND (reference sequence). The CDR3 covers 15 residues. The CDR3 spells CASSTEGLVYNEQFF. For the CDR3, the DNA is TGTGCCAGTAGTACCGAGGGACTAGTCTACAATGAGCAGTTCTTC. Variable domain in full (rest from reference TRBV19 and TRBJ2-1): DGGITQSPKYLFRKEGQNVTLSCEQNLNHDAMYWYRQDPGQGLRLIYYSQIVNDFQKGDIAEGYSVSREKKESFPLTVTSAQKNPTAFYLCASSTEGLVYNEQFFGPGTRLTVL.

This clone came up a few times. This chain links TRBV7-9 with TRBJ1-1; no clear D gene. This CDR3 is built from 12 residues. With 3 bases removed from V and 3 bases from J, the gap between germline ends came to 5 bases. Per germline, CDR1 SEHNR and CDR2 FQNEAQ (reference sequence). CDR3 protein: CASSFSDTEAFF. For the CDR3, the DNA is TGTGCCAGCAGCTTCTCGGACACTGAAGCTTTCTTT.

CDR3 loop: CASSSTGSTPLHF. The DNA of the CDR3 is TGTGCCAGCAGCTCGACAGGTTCTACACCCCTCCACTTT. The chain recombines TRBV12-3 or TRBV12-4 with TRBJ1-6; D possibly corresponds to TRBD1 (6 bases). V gave up 6 bases and J gave up 11 bases, with 14 bases separating them. CDR3 size: 13 residues.

The chain uses TRBV7-9 and TRBJ2-7, with TRBD2 as a possible D gene (6 bases). The germline gives CDR1 SEHNR, CDR2 FQNEAQ (reference sequence). This CDR3 contains 16 residues. The V and J ends lost 3 bases and 3 bases respectively, with 18 bases between them. DNA for the CDR3: TGTGCCAGCAGCTTGAGCCGGGACTCCCCAAGCTACGAGCAGTACTTC. Translating it yields CASSLSRDSPSYEQYF. The complete variable domain, with remaining parts taken from reference TRBV7-9 and TRBJ2-7, reads DTGVSQNPRHKITKRGQNVTFRCDPISEHNRLYWYRQTLGQGPEFLTYFQNEAQLEKSRLLSDRFSAERPKGSFSTLEIQRTEQGDSAMYLCASSLSRDSPSYEQYFGPGTRLTVT.

The rearrangement uses TRBV7-9 and TRBJ1-3, with D possibly being TRBD1 (6 bases). CDR1 is SEHNR and CDR2 is FQNEAQ in the germline V gene (reference sequence). The CDR3 covers 17 residues. Between the trimmed V and J ends, which lost 5 bases and 0 bases, there was a span of 17 bases. This chain's CDR3 is CASSRPQQGLSGNTIYF. CDR3 coding DNA: TGTGCCAGCAGCCGTCCTCAACAGGGCCTCTCTGGAAACACCATATATTTT.

The chain employs TRBV7-9 and TRBJ1-1, with D unclear. Germline V CDR1 and CDR2: SEHNR, FQNEAQ (reference sequence). V was trimmed by 5 bases and J by 0 bases, leaving 4 bases between them. The CDR3 contains 12 residues. The DNA of the CDR3 is TGTGCCAGCAGCGTCGTGAACACTGAAGCTTTCTTT. Protein product: CASSVVNTEAFF.